This T cell receptor (beta chain) was identified in a study of early stage breast cancer tumors. As for the study in general: ER+/PR+/HER2- status applied to about 70% of the 16 invasive breast tumors.

This clone showed up just a few times. Antigen specificity is unknown. Whole-study results and caveats: In most of the 16 patients, blood comparison separated tumor from normal breast. Commonly generated sequences made up most enriched TCRB sequences shared between patients. Compared with adjacent normal breast tissue, tumors showed roughly 2.5-fold greater T cell density and higher clonality.

Method: immunoSEQ multiplex PCR; TCRdb's copy keeps in-frame clones and lacks some. The repertoire has fewer than 75,000 clones, more than 60% of them found once; the top ten carry about 3.4%. The CDR3 loop spans 15 amino acids. The germline V gene encodes CDR1 LNHDA and CDR2 SQIVND (reference sequence). The ends lost 3 bases at V and 3 bases at J; junction bases unmatched: 7. The rearrangement links TRBV19 to TRBJ1-2, with 7 bases fitting TRBD1. What was sequenced was blood. The source of this sequence is a young adult with breast cancer. In nucleotides, the CDR3 is TGTGCCAGTAGTATTGGCAGGGGGGCGGACTATGGCTACACCTTC. It codes for CASSIGRGADYGYTF.